This TCR beta chain was found in a study of tumor-infiltrating lymphocytes in primary liver carcinoma. Background on the study: Subjects consisted of male and female patients aged 30 to 69 years. Samples gave roughly 3.5 to 7.5 million productive TCRbeta reads, similar across tissue types.

Researchers drew blood RNA from unsorted whole blood and extracted germline DNA as well. Germline V lookup: CDR1 MDHEN, CDR2 SYDVKM. Trimming cost V 5 bases and J 3 bases, with 14 bases left between them. The CDR3 loop spans 14 amino acids. From about 490 ng of total RNA, TCR beta-specific cDNA was reverse-transcribed using a constant-region primer. Modified slightly, ARM-PCR produced TCR beta libraries over three nested multiplex PCR rounds. Both of the initial two PCR rounds ran for around 9 cycles and employed TRBV1-TRBV30 forward primers alongside a C-beta reverse primer. MiXCR was run by TCRdb on the multiplex PCR reads, yielding one entry per CDR3 protein. In the table there are 300,000 to 350,000 distinct CDR3 sequences, 65% of which are singletons. This clonotype was seen repeatedly, ten times or more.

Source material: peripheral blood. The sequence came from a middle-aged man with primary liver carcinoma and hepatitis B virus infection. V gene TRBV28 combines with J gene TRBJ2-7, with D perhaps matching TRBD1 or TRBD2 (5 bases each). The CDR3 sequence is CASSLGTASYEQYF. DNA of the CDR3: TGTGCCAGCAGTCTAGGGACCGCTAGCTACGAGCAGTACTTC.